This section outlines one T cell receptor beta chain sequence together with its context. Antigen unknown. TCR beta CDR3 regions were amplified from RNA transcripts. The HTBI primer set served for first-round RT-PCR of the TCR CDR3. TCRdb recomputed calls from the multiplex PCR reads with MiXCR, one row per CDR3 protein. The sample has 200,000 to 250,000 distinct CDR3 sequences, roughly a quarter seen once; the top ten hold roughly 35%. These data originate in a study of T cells in Graves' hyperthyroidism and ophthalmopathy. In making diagnoses, clinical symptoms, serum thyroxine and TRAb, thyroid ultrasound and orbital computed tomography were all used. Overall study results and limits: In blood, most of the thyroid clonotypes expanded above 0.001 were also present.

The sequencing sample was made of blood. The sequence was obtained from a woman in her forties with Graves' ophthalmopathy.

The CDR3 is CASSSHPTERQETQYF. CDR3 nucleotide sequence: TGTGCCAGCAGTTCCCACCCTACCGAGAGGCAAGAGACCCAGTACTTC. The chain has TRBV12-3 or TRBV12-4 and TRBJ2-5; D uncertain. The CDR3 sequence is 16 residues long. Trimming cost V 4 bases and J 2 bases, with 17 bases left between them.